A selection of T cell receptor beta chains follows, all from one sample in a study of glioma-infiltrating T cells after dendritic cell vaccination. The assay was immunoSEQ multiplex PCR, and TCRdb's table has in-frame clones only and misses some. There are more than 95 clones in the sample; roughly 88% occur only once, and around 15% lies in the top ten. The source was tumor tissue, collected before dendritic cell vaccination. Receptor source: a human donor with glioblastoma. Each CDR3 is given with its conserved first and last residue. D genes are given only for firm matches. For some rows the clone size is stated as once, few or many, or as a class when expanded; others skip it.

j_call,d_call,clone_size,v_call,cdr3_nt,cdr3_aa
TRBJ2-5,-,-,TRBV7-2,TGTGCCAGCAGCCCCGGGACTCTTGGGAAGACCCAGTACTTC,CASSPGTLGKTQYF
TRBJ2-4,-,-,TRBV5-6,TGTGCCAGCAGCGGGTTTGGGGCTGAGGCCAAAAACATTCAGTACTTC,CASSGFGAEAKNIQYF
TRBJ2-2,TRBD2,-,TRBV5-4,TGTGCCAGCAGCGGTGGGGCTAGCGGGGGGGCCGTTAACACCGGGGAGCTGTTTTTT,CASSGGASGGAVNTGELFF
TRBJ2-5,TRBD1,-,TRBV5-8,TGTGCCAGCAGCCGGACAGGGCTAGAGACCCAGTACTTC,CASSRTGLETQYF
TRBJ2-1,-,-,TRBV20-1,TGCAGTGCCCGGGACAATGAGCAGTTCTTC,CSARDNEQFF
TRBJ1-1,-,-,TRBV25-1,TGTGCCAGCAGTGAGGGACATAGCACTGAAGCTTTCTTT,CASSEGHSTEAFF
TRBJ2-7,-,-,TRBV6-1,TGTGCCAGTTCCCGGGGAGCCCAACTCTACGAGCAGTACTTC,CASSRGAQLYEQYF
TRBJ2-2,TRBD2,once,TRBV2,TGTGCCAGCAGTGGGCTAGCGGCGAACACCGGGGAGCTGTTTTTT,CASSGLAANTGELFF
TRBJ2-1,TRBD2,-,TRBV19,TGTGCCAGTAGTATAGTTGGCGGGGGGGCTTGGGATGAGCAGTTCTTC,CASSIVGGGAWDEQFF
TRBJ1-5,-,-,TRBV18,TGTGCCAGCTCCCGTAGCAATCAGCCCCAGCATTTT,CASSRSNQPQHF